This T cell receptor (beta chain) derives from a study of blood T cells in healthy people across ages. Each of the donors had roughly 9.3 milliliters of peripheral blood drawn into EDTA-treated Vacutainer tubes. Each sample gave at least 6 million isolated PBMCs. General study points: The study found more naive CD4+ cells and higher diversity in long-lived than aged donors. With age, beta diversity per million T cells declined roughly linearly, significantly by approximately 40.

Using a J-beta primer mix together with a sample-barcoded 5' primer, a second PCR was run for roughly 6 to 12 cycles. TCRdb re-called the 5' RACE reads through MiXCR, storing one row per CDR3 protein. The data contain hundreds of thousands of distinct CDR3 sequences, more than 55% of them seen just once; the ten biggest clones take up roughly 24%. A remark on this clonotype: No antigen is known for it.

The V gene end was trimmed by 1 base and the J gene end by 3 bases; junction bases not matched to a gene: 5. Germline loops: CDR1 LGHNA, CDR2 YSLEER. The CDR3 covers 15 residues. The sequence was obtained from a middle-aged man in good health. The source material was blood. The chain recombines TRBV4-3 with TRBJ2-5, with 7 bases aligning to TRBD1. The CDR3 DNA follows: TGCGCCAGCAGCCAAGTGCGACAGGGAAAAGAGACCCAGTACTTC. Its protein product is CASSQVRQGKETQYF.